This T cell receptor (beta chain) was sequenced during a study of identical twins. This clonotype was seen a few times. Unique molecular identifiers were present on cDNA, and template switching added a universal primer site. TCRdb analysed the 5' RACE reads with MiXCR anew, one entry per CDR3 protein. The table has some 440,000 distinct CDR3 sequences, 24% seen once. V shed 1 base and J shed 9 bases, with 6 bases lying between them. This CDR3 contains 12 residues. The sample also formed part of further work on T cells expressing NK-cell markers. That paper notes: Seven of the eight sequenced donors were classified as HCMV-seropositive, and one was classified as seronegative. NKG2C+ dominant clonotype frequencies in several donors were roughly 1.0-8% of CD8+ T cells.

This sequence originates from a woman aged 18 to 35 in good health. This sequence joins TRBV12-3 or TRBV12-4 and TRBJ1-4, with D possibly matching TRBD1 (5 bases). Sequencing input: CD4+ T cells sorted from blood. The CDR3 is CASSLGTKKLFF. CDR3 bases: TGTGCCAGCAGTTTAGGGACAAAAAAACTGTTTTTT.